The 20 T cell receptor beta chains below were found in one sample sequenced in a study of early T cells in non-severe SARS-CoV-2 infection. TCRdb used MiXCR to reprocess the 5' RACE reads, holding one entry per CDR3 protein. The sample holds about 29,000 distinct CDR3 sequences, approximately 5.4% seen once. Sequenced sample: whole blood. These receptors all come from an adult who was a healthcare worker with PCR-confirmed SARS-CoV-2 infection or an uninfected control (not recorded which).

The CDR3 bases are TGTGCCAGCAGCCAAGATCGACAGGTCGAGACTGAAGCTTTCTTT. It yields the protein CASSQDRQVETEAFF. This chain links TRBV4-2 with TRBJ1-1; D is perhaps TRBD1 (6 bases). V lost 0 bases and J lost 5, with 13 bases in between. From germline, CDR1 is LGHNA and CDR2 YNFKEQ. The CDR3 spans 15 residues.

This clonotype was recorded many times. The chain uses TRBV4-3 and TRBJ2-7, with D tentatively TRBD1 or TRBD2 (5 bases each). The CDR3 is 15 residues long. V lost 1 base, J lost 7 bases, and 17 bases lay in between. Germline CDR1 and CDR2: LGHNA and YSLEER. CDR3 amino acids: CASSQGAGLSGEQYF. For the CDR3, the DNA is TGCGCCAGCAGCCAAGGGGCGGGCCTATCAGGGGAGCAGTACTTC.

This clonotype was picked up many times. The rearrangement joins TRBV7-2 to TRBJ1-5; 8 positions agree with TRBD1. The CDR3 spans 13 residues. V shed 5 bases, J shed 9 bases, and the junction held 6 bases outside the gene matches. In germline, CDR1 is SGHTA, CDR2 FQGNSA. The CDR3 region has the DNA TGTGCCAGCAGCCTAGGACAGGGACGGCCCCAGCATTTT. Translating it yields CASSLGQGRPQHF.

The rearrangement uses TRBV29-1 and TRBJ2-7, with D perhaps assigned TRBD1 or TRBD2 (6 bases each). This CDR3 contains 14 residues. V shed 7 bases and J shed 4 bases, with 20 bases lying between them. Germline V CDR1 and CDR2: SQVTM, ANQGSEA. CDR3 DNA: TGCAGCGGAGGAACCCCGGGGGCCGGATACGAGCAGTACTTC. Encoded protein: CSGGTPGAGYEQYF.

At least ten counts were recorded for this clonotype. This chain links TRBV28 with TRBJ1-5, with D perhaps matching TRBD1 (6 bases). Germline CDR1 reads MDHEN; CDR2 reads SYDVKM. Trimming pared 3 bases from V and 4 bases from J, leaving 13 bases between. The CDR3 covers 15 residues. The CDR3: CASSLSGALNQPQHF. The CDR3 DNA reads as TGTGCCAGCAGTTTGTCAGGGGCATTGAATCAGCCCCAGCATTTT.

This clonotype was seen many times. The rearrangement links TRBV29-1 to TRBJ2-1; D unresolved. V lost 6 bases and J 5 bases, leaving 5 bases between the germline ends. CDR3 length: 10 residues. Germline V gene lookup returns CDR1 SQVTM and CDR2 ANQGSEA. DNA for the CDR3: TGCAGCGTCTGGGACAATGAGCAGTTCTTC. Encoded protein: CSVWDNEQFF.

The rearrangement uses TRBV14 and TRBJ2-4; 7 positions match TRBD2. The J segment lost 0 bases and the V segment lost 4 bases, leaving 3 bases of the junction unmatched. The CDR3 contains 15 residues. Per germline, CDR1 SGHDN and CDR2 FVKESK. DNA for the CDR3: TGTGCCAGCAGCCCTAGCGGAGGAGCCAAAAACATTCAGTACTTC. Amino acid sequence: CASSPSGGAKNIQYF. Full variable domain (outside the CDR3, taken from reference TRBV14 and TRBJ2-4): EAGVTQFPSHSVIEKGQTVTLRCDPISGHDNLYWYRRVMGKEIKFLLHFVKESKQDESGMPNNRFLAERTGGTYSTLKVQPAELEDSGVYFCASSPSGGAKNIQYFGAGTRLSVL.

At least ten counts were recorded for this clonotype. This chain joins TRBV15 and TRBJ2-7, with D uncertain. The germline gives CDR1 LNHNV, CDR2 YYDKDF (reference sequence). V lost 0 bases and J 7 bases, leaving 10 bases between the germline ends. This CDR3 region has 13 residues. CDR3 nucleotides: TGTGCCACCAGCAGAGATAGGCCCGCAGAGCAGTACTTC. This translates into CATSRDRPAEQYF.

This clonotype was detected ten times or more. The rearrangement uses TRBV4-1 and TRBJ2-7, with D perhaps matching TRBD1 (6 bases). The CDR3 sequence is 15 residues long. With 1 base removed from V and 2 bases from J, the gap between germline ends came to 12 bases. CDR1 is MGHRA, CDR2 YSYEKL, per germline. The CDR3 DNA sequence: TGCGCCAGCAGCCAAGTGTCAGGGGTAGCCTACGAGCAGTACTTC. This translates into CASSQVSGVAYEQYF.

This clonotype occurred many times. The chain recombines TRBV7-2 with TRBJ2-7, with D unresolved. Trimming cost V 3 bases and J 0 bases, with 6 bases left between them. This CDR3 has 13 amino acids. The germline V gene has CDR1 SGHTA and CDR2 FQGNSA. As DNA, the CDR3 is TGTGCCAGCAGCTTTGTCAGCTCCTACGAGCAGTACTTC. As protein: CASSFVSSYEQYF. Full variable domain (remainder filled in from reference TRBV7-2 and TRBJ2-7): GAGVSQSPSNKVTEKGKDVELRCDPISGHTALYWYRQSLGQGLEFLIYFQGNSAPDKSGLPSDRFSAERTGGSVSTLTIQRTQQEDSAVYLCASSFVSSYEQYFGPGTRLTVT.

This clonotype was counted many times. The chain joins TRBV20-1 to TRBJ1-5; D gene uncertain. The CDR3 loop spans 14 amino acids. The ends were cut back, 6 bases at V and 0 bases at J, with 12 bases in the middle. Germline V lookup: CDR1 DFQATT, CDR2 SNEGSKA (reference sequence). CDR3 amino acids: CSANGRYSNQPQHF. The DNA for the CDR3 is TGCAGTGCAAACGGACGGTATAGCAATCAGCCCCAGCATTTT.

This clonotype is judged medium-sized. The chain couples TRBV5-4 to TRBJ2-4; TRBD1 matches at 11 bases. Germline V gene data show CDR1 as SGHNT and CDR2 as YYREEE (reference sequence). There are 16 residues in the CDR3. With 6 bases clipped from V and 3 bases from J, the junction kept 8 bases outside the gene matches. The CDR3 spells CASTADRGLDKNIQYF. CDR3 DNA sequence: TGTGCCAGCACCGCGGACAGGGGGCTTGACAAAAACATTCAGTACTTC.

This clonotype showed up just a few times. The chain employs TRBV6-4 and TRBJ1-1; D not resolved. CDR1 MRHNA and CDR2 SNTAGT come from the germline V gene. With 3 bases removed from V and 5 bases from J, the gap between germline ends came to 10 bases. This CDR3 has 13 amino acids. The CDR3: CASSESAVTEAFF. CDR3 coding DNA: TGTGCCAGCAGTGAGTCGGCGGTAACTGAAGCTTTCTTT.

This clonotype is labeled as medium-sized. The chain is built from TRBV30 and TRBJ2-3; tentatively, D is TRBD1 (6 bases). The germline V and J ends were trimmed by 5 bases and 4 bases, with 10 bases remaining between them. The CDR3 contains 12 residues. CDR1 is GTSNPN, CDR2 SVGIG, per germline (reference sequence). This CDR3 is CAWQGQADTQYF. In DNA form, the CDR3 reads TGTGCCTGGCAGGGGCAGGCAGATACGCAGTATTTT.

This clonotype came up many times. This chain joins TRBV18 and TRBJ2-7; perhaps D is TRBD1 or TRBD2 (6 bases each). This CDR3 is built from 14 residues. Germline CDR1 is KGHSH and CDR2 is LQKENI. V lost 5 bases, J lost 0 bases, and 11 bases lay in between. The chain's CDR3 is CASSSGASSYEQYF. CDR3 coding DNA: TGTGCCAGCTCATCGGGGGCTAGCTCCTACGAGCAGTACTTC. Full variable domain (outside the CDR3, taken from reference TRBV18 and TRBJ2-7): NAGVMQNPRHLVRRRGQEARLRCSPMKGHSHVYWYRQLPEEGLKFMVYLQKENIIDESGMPKERFSAEFPKEGPSILRIQQVVRGDSAAYFCASSSGASSYEQYFGPGTRLTVT.

This clonotype was counted ten times or more. The rearrangement uses TRBV2 and TRBJ2-7; 9 positions agree with TRBD1. The CDR3 covers 15 residues. Germline values: CDR1 SNHLY, CDR2 FYNNEI. Unmatched junction bases numbered 7, after V lost 6 bases and J lost 1 base. The CDR3, as DNA: TGTGCCAGCAGGTCCGGGACAGGGCAATCCTACGAGCAGTACTTC. Its translation: CASRSGTGQSYEQYF.

Only a few counts were recorded for this clonotype. The rearrangement uses TRBV18 and TRBJ2-7; 8 positions match TRBD1. The CDR3 has 14 amino acids. Germline CDR1 is KGHSH and CDR2 is LQKENI. After removal of 4 bases from V and 2 bases from J, the junction contained 4 bases not matched to a gene. The CDR3 reads CASSLEDRAYEQYF. CDR3 in DNA: TGTGCCAGCTCACTCGAGGACAGGGCCTACGAGCAGTACTTC.

This clonotype was counted between two and nine times. V is TRBV11-2 and J is TRBJ1-2; D not certain. The CDR3 is 15 residues long. Germline V gives CDR1 SGHAT, CDR2 FQNNGV. The germline V and J ends were trimmed by 0 bases and 7 bases, with 15 bases remaining between them. CDR3 amino acids: CASSLDGDRRFGYTF. The CDR3 nucleotides are TGTGCCAGCAGCTTAGATGGTGATAGGCGTTTTGGCTACACCTTC.

The chain uses TRBV19 and TRBJ1-2, with D possibly matching TRBD1 (5 bases). The CDR3 is 13 residues long. CDR1 is LNHDA, CDR2 SQIVND, per germline (reference sequence). Trimming removed 5 bases at V and 6 bases at J, with 13 bases between. CDR3 loop: CASSDETRDGYTF. The DNA for the CDR3 is TGTGCCAGTAGTGACGAAACCAGGGATGGCTACACCTTC.

This clonotype has more than one count but fewer than ten. The chain uses TRBV4-2 and TRBJ1-6; D is ambiguous. The CDR3 is 13 residues long. Germline loops: CDR1 LGHNA, CDR2 YNFKEQ. V shed 0 bases and J shed 9 bases, with 6 bases lying between them. The CDR3: CASSQDQASPLHF. The CDR3 DNA is TGTGCCAGCAGCCAAGATCAGGCTTCACCCCTCCACTTT.